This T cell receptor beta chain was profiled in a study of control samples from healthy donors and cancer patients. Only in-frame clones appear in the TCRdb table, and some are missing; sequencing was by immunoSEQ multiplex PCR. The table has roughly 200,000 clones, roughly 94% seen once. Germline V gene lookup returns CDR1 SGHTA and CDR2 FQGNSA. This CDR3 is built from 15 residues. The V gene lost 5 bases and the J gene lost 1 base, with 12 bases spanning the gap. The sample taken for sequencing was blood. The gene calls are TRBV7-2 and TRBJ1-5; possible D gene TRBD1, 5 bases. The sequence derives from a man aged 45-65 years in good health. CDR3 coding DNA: TGTGCCAGCAGCCCGGCGTGGGGGAGCAATCAGCCCCAGCATTTT. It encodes CASSPAWGSNQPQHF.